Detailed here is one T cell receptor (beta chain). What it recognizes is unknown. The method was immunoSEQ multiplex PCR; TCRdb's version includes in-frame clones alone and lacks a portion of them. In the table there are 150,000 to 180,000 clones, 90% of which are singletons. Trimming removed 0 bases at V and 3 bases at J, with 9 bases between. Germline lookup yields CDR1 SGDLS and CDR2 YYNGEE. The CDR3 is made up of 15 amino acids. This sample is part of a study of T cell responses to AZD1222 COVID-19 vaccine. Study-wide results and limits: In the spike-specific TCR repertoire, nearly half reportedly target unmutated variant regions. The study identified only five or six AZD1222 recipients as seropositive at baseline. The peak T cell response came first, and repertoires were sampled only after it.

The receptor's source is an adult who received the AZD1222 COVID-19 vaccine. V gene TRBV9 combines with J gene TRBJ2-2; maybe TRBD1 (6 bases). The source material was peripheral blood, sampled 28 days after the second AZD1222 dose. CDR3: CASSVDREYTGELFF. Here the CDR3 DNA reads TGTGCCAGCAGCGTAGACAGGGAGTACACCGGGGAGCTGTTTTTT.